This TCR beta chain was sequenced in a study of blood T cell repertoires in COVID-19. The V gene lost 8 bases and the J gene lost 7 bases, with 11 bases spanning the gap. The CDR3 is 11 residues long. Germline V CDR1 and CDR2: SNHLY, FYNNEI. Produced via immunoSEQ multiplex PCR; TCRdb's table is partial and in-frame only. The data hold about 300,000 clones, with roughly 86% observed a single time. This receptor was taken from a young woman with COVID-19, enrolled during active disease. J is TRBJ2-5 and V is TRBV2, with D possibly being TRBD1 (5 bases). The sequenced material came from peripheral blood. The CDR3 DNA reads TGTGCCAGCTCCCCCCAGGGGACCCAGTACTTC. Protein: CASSPQGTQYF. Using reference TRBV2 and TRBJ2-5 for the parts outside the CDR3, the full variable domain is EPEVTQTPSHQVTQMGQEVILRCVPISNHLYFYWYRQILGQKVEFLVSFYNNEISEKSEIFDDQFSVERPDGSNFTLKIRSTKLEDSAMYFCASSPQGTQYFGPGTRLLVL.